The TCR beta chain described here comes from a study of blood T cell repertoires in COVID-19. Study as a whole: T cells, B-cell-depleted T cells, or PBMCs supplied cDNA or gDNA.

Per the original methods: Amplifying reference gene primers gave estimates of nucleated cell counts. Profiled with immunoSEQ multiplex PCR; TCRdb holds only in-frame clones, not every one. V and J calls and clone size follow that table, whereas D and trimming were derived from the DNA. The sample holds approximately 260,000 clones, around 85% seen once. The TCR comes from a woman between 40 and 50 years old with acute COVID-19. Sequencing was performed on PBMCs or T cells enriched from blood (not recorded which).

The CDR3 DNA sequence: TGTGCCAGCAGTGAATTTGGGGGGTTGGGCGATGAAGCTTTCTTT. Protein: CASSEFGGLGDEAFF. The J gene is TRBJ1-1, the V gene TRBV2, with D possibly matching TRBD1 (5 bases). V lost 2 bases and J lost 7, with 17 bases in between. Germline CDR1 and CDR2: SNHLY and FYNNEI. CDR3 length: 15 residues. Full variable domain (missing parts from reference TRBV2 and TRBJ1-1): EPEVTQTPSHQVTQMGQEVILRCVPISNHLYFYWYRQILGQKVEFLVSFYNNEISEKSEIFDDQFSVERPDGSNFTLKIRSTKLEDSAMYFCASSEFGGLGDEAFFGQGTRLTVV.